The 13 T cell receptor beta chains presented below share a single source sample, sequenced in a study of T-cell reconstitution after alpha-beta-depleted transplantation in children. TCRbeta library preparation incorporated unique molecular identifiers. A single record per CDR3 protein comes from TCRdb applying MiXCR to the PCR reads. The repertoire holds about 230,000 distinct CDR3 sequences, around 9.9% seen once, with 28% in the top ten. The sample consisted of PBMCs, taken before TCRalphabeta/CD19-depleted stem cell transplant. The receptor set was obtained from a child under two years old with acute myeloid leukemia, due to receive a stem cell transplant.

This clonotype was observed many times. This may come from a read error, since a much larger clone is one base off. J is TRBJ1-5 and V is TRBV12-3 or TRBV12-4, with D hard to call. The V end lost 1 base, the J end lost 5 bases, and 3 bases lay between the germline ends. This CDR3 is 12 amino acids long. CDR3 protein: CASSLGDQPQHF. The DNA of the CDR3 is TGTGCCAGCAGTTTAGGGGATCAGCCCCAGCATTTT.

The table lists this clonotype with many counts. The V gene is TRBV10-3, the J gene TRBJ2-2; 9 nucleotides line up with TRBD2. Unmatched junction bases numbered 8, after V lost 4 bases and J lost 2 bases. The CDR3 length is 17 residues. CDR1 is ENHRY, CDR2 SYGVKD, per germline. The CDR3 reads CAISVGLAGTNTGELFF. DNA of the CDR3: TGTGCCATCAGTGTTGGGCTAGCGGGGACCAACACCGGGGAGCTGTTTTTT.

The rearrangement links TRBV10-1 to TRBJ1-1, with D tentatively TRBD1 (5 bases). V lost 4 bases, J lost 1 base, and 10 bases lay in between. The V gene's germline CDR1 is WNHNN and CDR2 SYGVQD (reference sequence). The CDR3 covers 14 residues. The CDR3 nucleotides read TGCGCCAGCAGTGCCCTAACAGGGAACACTGAAGCTTTCTTT. It specifies CASSALTGNTEAFF.

This clonotype was observed many times. The chain has TRBV4-2 and TRBJ2-3; D might be TRBD1 (5 bases). CDR1 is LGHNA and CDR2 is YNFKEQ in the germline V gene. V lost 1 base and J lost 2, with 16 bases in between. The length of the CDR3 is 17 residues. The CDR3 reads CASSQGKLGPLTDTQYF. The CDR3 coding sequence is TGTGCCAGCAGCCAAGGGAAGTTGGGGCCCCTCACAGATACGCAGTATTTT.

This clonotype was recorded at least ten times. The J gene is TRBJ2-5, the V gene TRBV5-1; 8 bases match TRBD1. The CDR3 has 14 residues. Germline V gene sequence: CDR1 SGHRS, CDR2 YFSETQ. Trimming cost V 2 bases and J 4 bases; bases outside gene matches: 4. The CDR3 here is CASSFQGAGETQYF. Here the CDR3 DNA reads TGCGCCAGCAGCTTTCAGGGGGCAGGAGAGACCCAGTACTTC.

In this sample, this clonotype turned up many times. The CDR3 nucleotides are TGTGCCACCCTCCGGACAGGGGATGGCTACACCTTC. Protein product: CATLRTGDGYTF. The chain couples TRBV10-3 to TRBJ1-2, with 9 bases that match TRBD1. The length of the CDR3 is 12 residues. Germline V gene data show CDR1 as ENHRY and CDR2 as SYGVKD. V trimming: 10 bases; J trimming: 6 bases; junction bases outside the gene matches: 6.

This clonotype was detected many times. This chain uses TRBV19 with TRBJ1-5; TRBD1 is a possible D gene (5 bases). Germline-derived CDR1 and CDR2 are LNHDA and SQIVND (reference sequence). V shed 7 bases and J shed 4 bases, with 11 bases lying between them. This CDR3 is 13 amino acids long. For the CDR3, the DNA is TGTGCCAGTAAACACAGGACAAATCAGCCCCAGCATTTT. Amino acid sequence: CASKHRTNQPQHF.

There are a few counts of this clonotype. This chain uses TRBV12-3 or TRBV12-4 with TRBJ2-7; D remains ambiguous. This CDR3 comprises 13 residues. Trimming took off 3 bases at V and 1 base at J, with 7 bases between the two ends. CDR3 amino acids: CASSFKPSYEQYF. The DNA of the CDR3 is TGTGCCAGCAGTTTCAAACCATCCTACGAGCAGTACTTC.

This clonotype was observed at least ten times. The rearrangement uses TRBV6-5 and TRBJ2-3, with D possibly matching TRBD2 (5 bases). V lost 4 bases and J 9 bases, leaving 14 bases between the germline ends. Germline loops: CDR1 MNHEY, CDR2 SVGAGI. There are 13 residues in the CDR3. In nucleotides, the CDR3 is TGTGCCAGCAGTTCCCCTCTAGCAGTGACGCAGTATTTT. It encodes CASSSPLAVTQYF.

This clonotype was seen repeatedly, ten times or more. This chain connects TRBV14 to TRBJ1-2; 9 bases align to TRBD1. Germline CDR1 SGHDN, CDR2 FVKESK. V trimming: 2 bases; J trimming: 10 bases; junction bases outside the gene matches: 11. The CDR3 consists of 15 residues. CDR3 loop: CASSQSGTGSITYTF. The CDR3 DNA follows: TGTGCCAGCAGCCAATCCGGGACAGGGTCTATAACCTACACCTTC.

This clonotype was observed a few times. V is TRBV6-1 and J is TRBJ1-5, with D uncertain. Trimming removed 7 bases at V and 4 bases at J, with 20 bases between. Germline lookup yields CDR1 MNHNS and CDR2 SASEGT. The CDR3 contains 16 residues. The CDR3 protein is CASTHWGSRGNQPQHF. DNA of the CDR3: TGTGCCAGCACCCACTGGGGAAGTAGAGGGAATCAGCCCCAGCATTTT.

This clonotype was detected many times. The chain carries TRBV2 and TRBJ2-1, with D possibly matching TRBD2 (5 bases). Germline V gene lookup returns CDR1 SNHLY and CDR2 FYNNEI. The CDR3 covers 14 residues. Trimming cost V 7 bases and J 7 bases, with 17 bases left between them. The CDR3 region has the DNA TGTGCCAGCACGGGGATACCCTTGGAGAATGAGCAGTTCTTC. Translated, it gives CASTGIPLENEQFF.

This clonotype has ten or more counts. The chain employs TRBV29-1 and TRBJ2-1, with D tentatively TRBD2 (6 bases). The CDR3 consists of 8 residues. Germline lookup yields CDR1 SQVTM and CDR2 ANQGSEA. Deletions cut 7 bases from V and 12 bases from J, with 7 bases between. The CDR3 loop reads CSAEGQFF. CDR3 bases: TGCAGCGCGGAGGGGCAGTTCTTC.